This T cell receptor (beta chain) emerged from a study of blood T cell repertoires in COVID-19. The CDR3 totals 15 residues. The V gene lost 2 bases and the J gene lost 4 bases, with 15 bases spanning the gap. Per germline, CDR1 SGHNT and CDR2 YYREEE (reference sequence). How the authors handled the data: Amplification with reference gene primers provided the estimates of nucleated cell counts. Clones were read by immunoSEQ multiplex PCR, and TCRdb kept only the in-frame ones, dropping some. That table gives V, J and clone size, and the DNA gave D and trimming. The sample holds approximately 80,000 clones, roughly nine tenths seen once.

The sample comprised peripheral blood. J is TRBJ1-2 and V is TRBV5-4; weak D call: TRBD1 (6 bases). The receptor comes from a human donor in a cohort sampled during active COVID-19. The CDR3 coding sequence is TGTGCCAGCAGCTTCCCCAACAGGGATACCTATGGCTACACCTTC. This sequence encodes CASSFPNRDTYGYTF.